This is a list of T cell receptor beta chains from one sample in a study of blood T cells in healthy people across ages. One entry per CDR3 protein results from TCRdb running MiXCR on the 5' RACE reads. The table includes 1.5 million or so distinct CDR3 sequences, approximately 42% detected once. The material sequenced was blood. Receptor source: a woman aged 18-29 years in good health. Both conserved end residues are part of each CDR3. Fields, in order: D gene, clone size, CDR3 length, V gene, J gene, CDR3 protein, CDR3 DNA. The D gene is left open where the match is weak. Expanded clones are given a class, and other clones once, few, many or no size at all.

d_gene: -
abundance: -
len: 15
v_gene: TRBV7-9
j_gene: TRBJ2-3
CDR3aa: CASSLGGPPTDTQYF
CDR3nt: TGTGCCAGCAGCTTAGGTGGTCCCCCCACAGATACGCAGTATTTT

d_gene: TRBD2
abundance: once
len: 14
v_gene: TRBV6-1
j_gene: TRBJ2-3
CDR3aa: CAIRLAESTDTQYF
CDR3nt: TGTGCCATCCGACTAGCGGAAAGCACAGATACGCAGTATTTT

d_gene: -
abundance: once
len: 13
v_gene: TRBV6-5
j_gene: TRBJ1-1
CDR3aa: CASRPEGGHEAFF
CDR3nt: TGTGCCAGCAGACCCGAAGGAGGGCATGAAGCTTTCTTT

d_gene: -
abundance: -
len: 18
v_gene: TRBV28
j_gene: TRBJ2-3
CDR3aa: CASSLRGHQITSTDTQYF
CDR3nt: TGTGCCAGCAGTTTAAGAGGACACCAAATCACTAGCACAGATACGCAGTATTTT

d_gene: TRBD2
abundance: -
len: 18
v_gene: TRBV7-2
j_gene: TRBJ2-7
CDR3aa: CASSLAGLAGGFSYEQYF
CDR3nt: TGTGCCAGCAGCTTAGCGGGACTAGCGGGGGGCTTCTCCTACGAGCAGTACTTC

d_gene: -
abundance: -
len: 13
v_gene: TRBV27
j_gene: TRBJ2-1
CDR3aa: CASTALGRYEQFF
CDR3nt: TGTGCCAGCACGGCACTGGGGAGATATGAGCAGTTCTTC

d_gene: -
abundance: -
len: 16
v_gene: TRBV27
j_gene: TRBJ1-6
CDR3aa: CASSLSLGPYNSPLHF
CDR3nt: TGTGCCAGCAGTTTATCCCTTGGCCCCTATAATTCACCCCTCCACTTT

d_gene: -
abundance: many
len: 20
v_gene: TRBV4-1
j_gene: TRBJ2-5
CDR3aa: CASSQERVRSGATLQETQYF
CDR3nt: TGCGCCAGCAGCCAAGAAAGGGTACGGAGCGGAGCAACACTACAAGAGACCCAGTACTTC

d_gene: -
abundance: few
len: 14
v_gene: TRBV6-1
j_gene: TRBJ2-7
CDR3aa: CASSEVKTGREQYF
CDR3nt: TGTGCCAGCAGTGAAGTTAAAACAGGGCGCGAGCAGTACTTC

d_gene: -
abundance: -
len: 19
v_gene: TRBV21-1
j_gene: TRBJ2-5
CDR3aa: CASSKGSVSLEGSGETQYF
CDR3nt: TGTGCCAGCAGCAAAGGATCGGTTTCTCTTGAGGGGTCTGGGGAGACCCAGTACTTC

d_gene: TRBD1
abundance: few
len: 13
v_gene: TRBV7-2
j_gene: TRBJ2-1
CDR3aa: CASNGQGFGEQFF
CDR3nt: TGTGCCAGCAACGGACAGGGGTTCGGTGAGCAGTTCTTC

d_gene: -
abundance: many
len: 13
v_gene: TRBV12-3/TRBV12-4
j_gene: TRBJ1-1
CDR3aa: CASSLSPNTEAFF
CDR3nt: TGTGCCAGCAGTTTGTCCCCGAACACTGAAGCTTTCTTT

d_gene: -
abundance: -
len: 15
v_gene: TRBV30
j_gene: TRBJ1-1
CDR3aa: CAWTPGQRQNTEAFF
CDR3nt: TGTGCCTGGACCCCGGGACAAAGGCAGAACACTGAAGCTTTCTTT

d_gene: -
abundance: -
len: 11
v_gene: TRBV5-1
j_gene: TRBJ2-7
CDR3aa: CASSFQNEQYF
CDR3nt: TGCGCCAGCAGCTTCCAGAACGAGCAGTACTTC

d_gene: TRBD1
abundance: -
len: 16
v_gene: TRBV27
j_gene: TRBJ2-7
CDR3aa: CASSLSAAGQGYEQYF
CDR3nt: TGTGCCAGCAGTTTATCCGCGGCGGGACAGGGCTACGAGCAGTACTTC

d_gene: TRBD2
abundance: few
len: 11
v_gene: TRBV20-1
j_gene: TRBJ2-1
CDR3aa: CSVVTGGREFF
CDR3nt: TGCAGTGTCGTCACGGGAGGGAGAGAGTTCTTC

d_gene: TRBD1
abundance: -
len: 15
v_gene: TRBV28
j_gene: TRBJ1-2
CDR3aa: CASSCSQGTGYGYTF
CDR3nt: TGTGCCAGCAGTTGTAGCCAGGGGACAGGCTATGGCTACACCTTC

d_gene: -
abundance: few
len: 13
v_gene: TRBV7-2
j_gene: TRBJ2-3
CDR3aa: CASRRPLTDTQYF
CDR3nt: TGTGCCAGCCGGCGGCCCCTCACAGATACGCAGTATTTT

d_gene: -
abundance: many
len: 14
v_gene: TRBV12-3/TRBV12-4
j_gene: TRBJ2-3
CDR3aa: CASSLGPSTDTQYF
CDR3nt: TGTGCCAGCAGCTTAGGCCCCAGCACAGATACGCAGTATTTT

d_gene: -
abundance: -
len: 13
v_gene: TRBV7-6
j_gene: TRBJ2-1
CDR3aa: CAGSLQGYNEQFF
CDR3nt: TGTGCCGGCAGCTTACAGGGCTACAATGAGCAGTTCTTC

d_gene: TRBD1
abundance: -
len: 14
v_gene: TRBV28
j_gene: TRBJ1-2
CDR3aa: CASRTGGTGYGYTF
CDR3nt: TGTGCCAGCAGAACAGGGGGCACGGGCTATGGCTACACCTTC

d_gene: -
abundance: few
len: 12
v_gene: TRBV30
j_gene: TRBJ1-2
CDR3aa: CAWSHGNYGYTF
CDR3nt: TGTGCCTGGAGTCACGGAAACTATGGCTACACCTTC

d_gene: -
abundance: -
len: 12
v_gene: TRBV2
j_gene: TRBJ2-1
CDR3aa: CASSDDNNEQFF
CDR3nt: TGTGCCAGCAGTGATGATAATAATGAGCAGTTCTTC